The clone carrying this TCR beta chain appeared a few times. Its antigen is not identified. Using its own MiXCR run on the 5' RACE reads, TCRdb lists one record per CDR3 protein. The sample consists of 45,000 or so distinct CDR3 sequences, 6% to 8.5% of them appearing once. These data come from a study of early T cells in non-severe SARS-CoV-2 infection. Turning to the study itself: Sequencing of bulk RNA from unsorted whole blood was done, without chain pairing. Findings of the study overall: A preference for anti-spike CD8 responses marked VDJdb matching, which missed private and CD4 specificities.

This CDR3 has 15 amino acids. In germline, CDR1 is MNHEY, CDR2 SVGAGI. Trimming cost V 4 bases and J 3 bases, with 14 bases left between them. Sequencing was performed on whole blood. The chain is built from TRBV6-5 and TRBJ2-3; maybe TRBD1 (6 bases). The TCR was taken from an adult who was a healthcare worker with PCR-confirmed SARS-CoV-2 infection or an uninfected control (not recorded which). The CDR3 DNA sequence: TGTGCCAGCAGTTTCGCCGGCAGGGGTACAGATACGCAGTATTTT. It is translated as CASSFAGRGTDTQYF.